The 9 T cell receptor beta chains below come from one sample, sequenced in a study of cytomegalovirus exposure and HLA in healthy donors listed by TCRdb under 2017. Library generation was performed with the immunoSEQ multiplex PCR assay. A mixture of 60 forward primers for TCR Vbeta segments and 13 reverse primers for TCR Jbeta segments was used in the multiplex PCR. The table was pulled from immuneACCESS by TCRdb, which kept in-frame rearrangements only. Such tables lose some clones; where checked, under half of the loss comes from unresolved V genes, and the rest has no known cause. The sample table contains just over 95,000 clones; only one count was recorded for roughly three quarters of them. The ten largest clonotypes hold approximately 5% of the sample. Material for sequencing was PBMCs. All receptors derive from a woman in her forties in good health and CMV-seronegative.

CDR3 loop: CASSWTEPDRGLHGYTF. The CDR3 DNA sequence: TGTGCCAGCAGCTGGACCGAACCGGACAGGGGGCTTCATGGCTACACCTTC. The rearrangement uses TRBV5-6 and TRBJ1-2; TRBD1 matches at 11 bases. The length of the CDR3 is 17 residues. V trimming: 3 bases; J trimming: 6 bases; junction bases outside the gene matches: 13. Germline V gene data show CDR1 as SGHDT and CDR2 as YYEEEE.

For the CDR3, the DNA is TGTGCCAGCTCACCGACACGGGAGGTCATGAACACTGAAGCTTTCTTT. Translated: CASSPTREVMNTEAFF. The V and J genes are TRBV18 and TRBJ1-1; D remains ambiguous. CDR1 and CDR2 from the germline V gene are KGHSH and LQKENI. The V end lost 3 bases, the J end lost 0 bases, and 14 bases lay between the germline ends. The CDR3 contains 16 residues.

The chain carries TRBV27 and TRBJ2-1, with TRBD1 matching 10 bases. The trim removed 2 bases at V and 6 bases at J, leaving 7 bases unmatched. This CDR3 is built from 16 residues. CDR1 is MNHEY and CDR2 is SMNVEV in the germline V gene (reference sequence). CDR3 loop: CASSLRGTGVGNEQFF. CDR3 coding DNA: TGTGCCAGCAGTTTACGAGGGACAGGGGTGGGCAATGAGCAGTTCTTC.

This clone was detected once. The gene calls are TRBV7-3 and TRBJ1-1; D remains unclear. The CDR3 covers 13 residues. Germline loops: CDR1 SGHTA, CDR2 FQGTGA. The ends were cut back, 5 bases at V and 0 bases at J, with 7 bases in the middle. CDR3 nucleotide sequence: TGTGCCAGCAGCCCTAGCTTGAACACTGAAGCTTTCTTT. Translation gives CASSPSLNTEAFF.

The chain carries TRBV30 and TRBJ1-4; TRBD1 aligns across 8 bases. Germline V lookup: CDR1 GTSNPN, CDR2 SVGIG (reference sequence). This CDR3 comprises 15 residues. V lost 0 bases and J lost 8; bases outside the gene matches: 8. The CDR3 spells CAWSVSRGRAEKLFF. The CDR3 nucleotides read TGTGCCTGGAGTGTCTCCAGGGGGCGCGCGGAAAAACTGTTTTTT.

V usage is TRBV6-6 and J usage is TRBJ2-7; possibly TRBD2 for D (6 bases). Trimming removed 3 bases at V and 5 bases at J, with 14 bases between. This CDR3 has 14 residues. Per the germline V gene, CDR1 is MNHNY and CDR2 is SVGAGI (reference sequence). The CDR3 DNA sequence: TGTGCCAGCAGTTATGGGCCCTCGGGGGACGAGCAGTACTTC. Encoded protein: CASSYGPSGDEQYF.

Concerning this clone itself: The junction differs from germline at one of its ends, possibly a read error. The chain carries TRBV7-7 and TRBJ2-3, with D maybe TRBD1 (6 bases). Germline CDR1 SSHAT, CDR2 FNYEAQ (reference sequence). This CDR3 is built from 14 residues. The chain's CDR3 is CASSLAGGTDTQYF. The CDR3 bases are TGTGCTAGCAGCTTAGCAGGGGGCACAGATACGCAGTATTTT.

V gene TRBV6-1 combines with J gene TRBJ2-7; 8 bases are a match to TRBD1. J was trimmed by 3 bases and V by 4 bases; bases with no gene match: 2. The CDR3 is made up of 13 amino acids. Germline assignment: CDR1 MNHNS and CDR2 SASEGT. CDR3 loop: CASSVTGVYEQYF. Written as DNA, the CDR3 is TGTGCCAGCAGTGTGACAGGGGTCTACGAGCAGTACTTC.

V usage is TRBV4-1 and J usage is TRBJ1-2; 8 positions match TRBD1. CDR3 length: 15 residues. Germline CDR1 is MGHRA and CDR2 is YSYEKL. The V segment lost 0 bases and the J segment 2 bases; nucleotides outside the gene matches: 2. The CDR3 DNA is TGCGCCAGCAGCCAAGATTGGACAGGGAACTATGGCTACACCTTC. This gives the protein CASSQDWTGNYGYTF.